This TCR beta chain appears in the sequencing data of a study of cytomegalovirus exposure and HLA in healthy donors. This clone was detected a few times. Its antigen is unknown. Study-wide results and caveats: The authors enumerated 150 to 200 TCR beta chains as linked to cytomegalovirus. In an earlier analysis, most TCR beta V segments were productive about 87% or about 30% of the time.

This CDR3 region has 16 residues. In germline, CDR1 is MDHEN, CDR2 SYDVKM. The J segment lost 2 bases and the V segment lost 6 bases, leaving 5 bases of the junction unmatched. The PCR used 60 Vbeta and 13 Jbeta primers. Some clones are missing from TCRdb's copy, which holds only in-frame ones; the method was immunoSEQ multiplex PCR. The repertoire holds some 120,000 clones, with around 83% as singletons. The chain recombines TRBV28 with TRBJ2-3, with 13 nucleotides matching TRBD2. The source of this sequence is a human donor in good health. The sequencing sample was made of PBMCs. The CDR3 DNA sequence: TGTGCCAGCAGGACAACTAGCGGGGGGGTCACAGATACGCAGTATTTT. Its protein is CASRTTSGGVTDTQYF.